This TCR beta chain stems from a study of blood T cell repertoires in COVID-19. Data came from immunoSEQ multiplex PCR; TCRdb stores just in-frame clones and leaves some out. This table holds 140,000 to 150,000 clones, roughly 79% found once. Germline loops: CDR1 MNHEY, CDR2 SMNVEV (reference sequence). CDR3 length: 13 amino acids. V lost 2 bases and J lost 6, with 10 bases in between. V usage is TRBV27 and J usage is TRBJ2-5, with D perhaps TRBD1 (5 bases). This sequence was found in a woman aged 60 to 75 with acute or convalescent COVID-19. The sample taken for sequencing was peripheral blood. The CDR3 DNA reads TGTGCCAGCAGTTTAGGGGCTCACCAGACCCAGTACTTC. The encoded protein is CASSLGAHQTQYF.